This section outlines one T cell receptor (beta chain) sequence together with its context. The CDR3 sequence is 13 residues long. Deletions cut 5 bases from V and 4 bases from J, with 10 bases between. The data derive from a study of T-cell reconstitution after alpha-beta-depleted transplantation in children. The authors prepared the TCRbeta library with unique molecular identifiers. TCRdb re-analysed the PCR reads in MiXCR, keeping a single row per CDR3 protein. This table holds about 640,000 distinct CDR3 sequences, 16% found once. This sequence originates from a human donor who donated a stem cell graft to a child with acute myeloid leukemia. Sequencing was performed on PBMCs from the stem cell graft donor, taken from the stem cell graft. The chain carries TRBV12-3 or TRBV12-4 and TRBJ2-3; D gene unclear. The CDR3 bases are TGTGCCAGCAGTATCCGGCCAGCAGATACGCAGTATTTT. This gives the protein CASSIRPADTQYF.